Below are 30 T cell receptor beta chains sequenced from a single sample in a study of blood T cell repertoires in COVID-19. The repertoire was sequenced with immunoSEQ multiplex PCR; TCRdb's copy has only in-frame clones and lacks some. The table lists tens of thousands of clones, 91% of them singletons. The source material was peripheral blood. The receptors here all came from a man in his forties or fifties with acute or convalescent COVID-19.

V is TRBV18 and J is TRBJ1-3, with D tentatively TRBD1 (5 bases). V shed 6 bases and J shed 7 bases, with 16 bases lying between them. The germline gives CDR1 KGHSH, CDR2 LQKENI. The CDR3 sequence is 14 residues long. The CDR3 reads CASSPGSSGNTIYF. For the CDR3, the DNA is TGTGCCAGCTCCCCAGGGAGCAGCGGTAACACCATATATTTT.

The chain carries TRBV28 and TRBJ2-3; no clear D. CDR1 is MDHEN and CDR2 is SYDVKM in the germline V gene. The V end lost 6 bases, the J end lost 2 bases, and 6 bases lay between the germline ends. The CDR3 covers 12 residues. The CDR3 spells CASRQTTDTQYF. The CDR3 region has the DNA TGTGCCAGCAGACAAACCACAGATACGCAGTATTTT. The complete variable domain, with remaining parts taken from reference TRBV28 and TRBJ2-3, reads DVKVTQSSRYLVKRTGEKVFLECVQDMDHENMFWYRQDPGLGLRLIYFSYDVKMKEKGDIPEGYSVSREKKERFSLILESASTNQTSMYLCASRQTTDTQYFGPGTRLTVL.

CDR3 region: CASAGDRDGGYTF. CDR3 DNA: TGTGCCAGCGCAGGGGACAGGGACGGAGGCTACACCTTC. The chain employs TRBV18 and TRBJ1-2; the match to TRBD1 covers 9 bases. Trimming at V came to 8 bases and at J to 8 bases, leaving 9 bases not matched to a gene. The CDR3 has 13 residues. CDR1 KGHSH and CDR2 LQKENI come from the germline V gene.

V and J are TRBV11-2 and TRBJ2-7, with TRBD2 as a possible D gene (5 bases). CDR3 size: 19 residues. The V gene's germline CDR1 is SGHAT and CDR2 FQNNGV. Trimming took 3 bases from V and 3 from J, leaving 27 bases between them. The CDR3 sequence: CASSFIYAGVRELNYEQYF. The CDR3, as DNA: TGTGCCAGCAGCTTCATCTACGCCGGGGTCCGGGAATTAAACTACGAGCAGTACTTC.

CDR3 DNA sequence: TGTGCCAGCAGCTTAGGCTCCGGGGTTTCCACCGGGGAGCTGTTTTTT. Translating gives CASSLGSGVSTGELFF. The genes are TRBV7-2 and TRBJ2-2; a possible D gene is TRBD2 (5 bases). Germline V gene lookup returns CDR1 SGHTA and CDR2 FQGNSA. The CDR3 sequence is 16 residues long. V was cut by 1 base and J by 4 bases, with 13 bases left in between.

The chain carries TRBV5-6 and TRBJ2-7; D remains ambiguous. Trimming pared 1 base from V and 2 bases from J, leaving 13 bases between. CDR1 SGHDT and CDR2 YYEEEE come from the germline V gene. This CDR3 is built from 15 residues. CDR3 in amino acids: CASSLYVPLTYEQYF. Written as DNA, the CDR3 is TGTGCCAGCAGCTTGTATGTACCTCTAACCTACGAGCAGTACTTC.

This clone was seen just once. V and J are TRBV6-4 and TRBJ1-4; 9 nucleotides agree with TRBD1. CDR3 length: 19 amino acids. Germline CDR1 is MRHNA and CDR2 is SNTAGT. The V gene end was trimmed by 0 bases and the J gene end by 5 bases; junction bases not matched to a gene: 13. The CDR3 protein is CASSDSRGTGTIGNEKLFF. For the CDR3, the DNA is TGTGCCAGCAGTGACTCGAGGGGGACAGGGACCATCGGGAATGAAAAACTGTTTTTT.

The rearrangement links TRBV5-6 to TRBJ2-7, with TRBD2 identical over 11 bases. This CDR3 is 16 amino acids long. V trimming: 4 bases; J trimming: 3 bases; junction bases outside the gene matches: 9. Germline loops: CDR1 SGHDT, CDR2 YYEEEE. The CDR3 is CASSLGVAGGHYEQYF. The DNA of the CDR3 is TGTGCCAGCAGCCTCGGGGTAGCGGGGGGGCACTACGAGCAGTACTTC.

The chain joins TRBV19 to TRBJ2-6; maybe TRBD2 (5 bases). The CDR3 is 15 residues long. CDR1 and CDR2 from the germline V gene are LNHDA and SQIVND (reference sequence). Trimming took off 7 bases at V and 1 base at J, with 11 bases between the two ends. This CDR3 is CASIEGTSGANVLTF. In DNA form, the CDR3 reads TGTGCCAGTATCGAGGGAACTTCTGGGGCCAACGTCCTGACTTTC.

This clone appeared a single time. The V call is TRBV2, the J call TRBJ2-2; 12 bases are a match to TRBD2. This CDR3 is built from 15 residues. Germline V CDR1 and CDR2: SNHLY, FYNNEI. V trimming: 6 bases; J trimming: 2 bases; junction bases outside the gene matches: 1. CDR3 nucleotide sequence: TGTGCCAGCAGACTAGCGGGGGGAAACACCGGGGAGCTGTTTTTT. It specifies CASRLAGGNTGELFF.

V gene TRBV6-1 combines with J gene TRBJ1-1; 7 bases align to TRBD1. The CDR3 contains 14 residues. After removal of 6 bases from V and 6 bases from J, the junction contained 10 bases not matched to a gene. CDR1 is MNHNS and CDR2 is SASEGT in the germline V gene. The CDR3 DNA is TGTGCCAGCAGCTTTTCCGGGACAGCAGCTGAAGCTTTCTTT. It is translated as CASSFSGTAAEAFF.

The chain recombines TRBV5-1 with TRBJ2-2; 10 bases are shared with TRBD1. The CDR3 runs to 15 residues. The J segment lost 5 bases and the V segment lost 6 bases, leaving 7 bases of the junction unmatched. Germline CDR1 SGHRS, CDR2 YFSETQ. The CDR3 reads CASNPGTGETGELFF. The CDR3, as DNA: TGCGCCAGCAACCCCGGGACAGGGGAAACCGGGGAGCTGTTTTTT.

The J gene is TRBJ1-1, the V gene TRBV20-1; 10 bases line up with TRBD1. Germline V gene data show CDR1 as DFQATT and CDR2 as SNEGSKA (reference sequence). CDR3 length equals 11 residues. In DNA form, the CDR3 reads TGCATGACAGGGGGCCCCACTGAAGCTTTCTTT. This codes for CMTGGPTEAFF.

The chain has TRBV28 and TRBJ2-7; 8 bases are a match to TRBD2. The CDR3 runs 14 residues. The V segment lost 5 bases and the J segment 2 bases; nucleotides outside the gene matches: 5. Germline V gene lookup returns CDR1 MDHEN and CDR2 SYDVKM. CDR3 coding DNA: TGTGCCAGCAGTGGCGGGGGGCTTACCTACGAGCAGTACTTC. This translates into CASSGGGLTYEQYF.

CDR3 sequence: CASSLRHSGELFF. CDR3 in DNA: TGTGCCAGCAGTCTTAGACATTCCGGGGAGCTGTTTTTT. This rearrangement joins TRBV12-3 or TRBV12-4 to TRBJ2-2, with D unclear. V lost 5 bases, J lost 6 bases, and 10 bases lay in between. The CDR3 totals 13 residues.

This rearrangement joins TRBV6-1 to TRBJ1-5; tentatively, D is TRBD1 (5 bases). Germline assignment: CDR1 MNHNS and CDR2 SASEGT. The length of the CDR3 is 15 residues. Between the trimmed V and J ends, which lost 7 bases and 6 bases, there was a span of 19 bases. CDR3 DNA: TGTGCCAGCAACCCGGGGGGGGGTAACGTTCAGCCCCAGCATTTT. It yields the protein CASNPGGGNVQPQHF.

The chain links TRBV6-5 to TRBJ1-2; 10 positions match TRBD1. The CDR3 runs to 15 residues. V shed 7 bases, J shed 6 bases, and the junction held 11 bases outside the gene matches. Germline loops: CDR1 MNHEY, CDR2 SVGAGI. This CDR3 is CASKNAGTGANGYTF. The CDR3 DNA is TGTGCCAGCAAAAATGCTGGGACAGGGGCCAATGGCTACACCTTC.

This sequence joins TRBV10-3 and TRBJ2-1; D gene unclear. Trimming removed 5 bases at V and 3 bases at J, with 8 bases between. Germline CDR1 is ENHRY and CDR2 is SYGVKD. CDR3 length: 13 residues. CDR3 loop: CAISLAFYNEQFF. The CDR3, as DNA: TGTGCCATCAGTTTAGCATTCTACAATGAGCAGTTCTTC.

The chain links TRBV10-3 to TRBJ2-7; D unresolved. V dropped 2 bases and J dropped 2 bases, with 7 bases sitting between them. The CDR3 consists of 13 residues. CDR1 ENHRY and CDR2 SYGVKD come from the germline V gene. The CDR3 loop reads CAISEAGTYEQYF. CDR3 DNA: TGTGCCATCAGTGAGGCCGGTACCTACGAGCAGTACTTC.

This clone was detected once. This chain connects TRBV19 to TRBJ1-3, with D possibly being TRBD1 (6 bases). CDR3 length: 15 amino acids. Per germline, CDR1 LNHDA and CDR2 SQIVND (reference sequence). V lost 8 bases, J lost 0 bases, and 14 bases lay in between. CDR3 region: CASGDDRSSGNTIYF. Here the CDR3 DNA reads TGTGCCAGTGGTGATGACAGGAGCTCTGGAAACACCATATATTTT.

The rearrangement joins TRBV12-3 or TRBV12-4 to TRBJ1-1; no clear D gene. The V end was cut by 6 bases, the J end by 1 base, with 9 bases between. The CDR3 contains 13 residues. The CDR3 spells CASRPQENTEAFF. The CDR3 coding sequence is TGTGCCAGCAGGCCTCAGGAGAACACTGAAGCTTTCTTT.

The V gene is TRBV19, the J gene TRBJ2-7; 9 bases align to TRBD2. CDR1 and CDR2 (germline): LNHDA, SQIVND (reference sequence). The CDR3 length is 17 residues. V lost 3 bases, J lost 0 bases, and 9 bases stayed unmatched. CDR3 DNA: TGTGCCAGTAGTATCCGATTCCTAGCGGGGAGCTCCTACGAGCAGTACTTC. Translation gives CASSIRFLAGSSYEQYF.

CDR3: CSARGTGQYF. The CDR3 nucleotides are TGCAGTGCTAGGGGGACTGGGCAGTACTTC. V is TRBV20-1 and J is TRBJ2-7; tentative D call: TRBD2 (6 bases). The V end lost 3 bases, the J end lost 9 bases, and 9 bases lay between the germline ends. Looked up from germline, CDR1 is DFQATT and CDR2 is SNEGSKA (reference sequence). This CDR3 is 10 amino acids long.

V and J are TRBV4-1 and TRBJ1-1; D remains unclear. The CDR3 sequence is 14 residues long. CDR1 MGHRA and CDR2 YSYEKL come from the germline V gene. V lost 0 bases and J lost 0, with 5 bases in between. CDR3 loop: CASSQERVNTEAFF. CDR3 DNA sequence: TGCGCCAGCAGCCAAGAGAGGGTGAACACTGAAGCTTTCTTT.

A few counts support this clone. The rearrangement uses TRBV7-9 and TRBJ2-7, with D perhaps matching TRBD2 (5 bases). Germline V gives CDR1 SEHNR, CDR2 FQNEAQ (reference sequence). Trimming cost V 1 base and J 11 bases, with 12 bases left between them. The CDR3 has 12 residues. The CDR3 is CASSLDRRVKYF. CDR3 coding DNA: TGTGCCAGCAGCTTAGATCGGCGGGTGAAGTACTTC.

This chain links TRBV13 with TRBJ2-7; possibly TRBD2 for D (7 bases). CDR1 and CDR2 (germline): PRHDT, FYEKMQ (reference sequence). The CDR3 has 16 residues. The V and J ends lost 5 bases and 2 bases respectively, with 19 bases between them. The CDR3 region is CASSPEGGAGPYEQYF. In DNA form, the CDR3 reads TGTGCCAGCAGCCCCGAGGGGGGGGCAGGCCCCTACGAGCAGTACTTC.

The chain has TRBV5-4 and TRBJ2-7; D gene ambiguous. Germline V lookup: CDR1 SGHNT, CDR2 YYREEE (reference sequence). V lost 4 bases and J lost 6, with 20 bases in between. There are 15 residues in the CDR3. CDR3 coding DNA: TGTGCCAGCAGCAATAAAGCGAATGGATACCTCGAGCAGTACTTC. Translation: CASSNKANGYLEQYF.

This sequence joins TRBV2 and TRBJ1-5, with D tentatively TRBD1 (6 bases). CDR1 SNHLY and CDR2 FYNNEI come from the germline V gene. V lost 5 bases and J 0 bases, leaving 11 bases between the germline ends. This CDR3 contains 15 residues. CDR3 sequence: CASSYGQLSNQPQHF. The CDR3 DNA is TGTGCCAGCAGTTACGGACAGCTTAGCAATCAGCCCCAGCATTTT.

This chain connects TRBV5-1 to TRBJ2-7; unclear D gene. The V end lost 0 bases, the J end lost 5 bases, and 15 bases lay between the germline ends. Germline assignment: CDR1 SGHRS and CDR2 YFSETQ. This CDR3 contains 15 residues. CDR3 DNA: TGCGCCAGCAGCTTGGCCGTCGGGTCTAAGAACGAGCAGTACTTC. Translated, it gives CASSLAVGSKNEQYF.

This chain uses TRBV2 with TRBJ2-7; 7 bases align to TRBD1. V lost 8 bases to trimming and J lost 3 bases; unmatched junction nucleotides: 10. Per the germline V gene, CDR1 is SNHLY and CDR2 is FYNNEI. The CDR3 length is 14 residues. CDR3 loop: CASDPQGFDYEQYF. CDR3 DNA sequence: TGTGCCAGCGACCCACAGGGGTTTGACTACGAGCAGTACTTC. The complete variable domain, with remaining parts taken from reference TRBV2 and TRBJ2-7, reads EPEVTQTPSHQVTQMGQEVILRCVPISNHLYFYWYRQILGQKVEFLVSFYNNEISEKSEIFDDQFSVERPDGSNFTLKIRSTKLEDSAMYFCASDPQGFDYEQYFGPGTRLTVT.